This T cell receptor beta chain appears in the sequencing data of a study of PD-1 blockade in classical Hodgkin lymphoma. Study summary: Patients were dosed intravenously with nivolumab at 3 mg/kg every 2 weeks.

Measured with immunoSEQ multiplex PCR; TCRdb has only the in-frame clones, and not every one. This sample carries around 50,000 clones, around 93% of them seen once, and the ten largest clones take about 10%. This CDR3 has 13 residues. Germline V gene data show CDR1 as SGHTA and CDR2 as FQGNSA. The ends were cut back, 5 bases at V and 7 bases at J, with 12 bases in the middle. Every patient relapsed after autologous stem cell transplantation, and brentuximab vedotin exposure varied. Complete response, partial response or progressive disease made up the best responses. With regard to this clone: Its specificity is unknown.

Findings and limits, study-wide: Diversity in CD4+ TCRs, unlike that measured in CD8+ TCRs, had risen significantly by C4D1. As was reported, newly diagnosed patients showed lower baseline TCR diversity than healthy donors did.

This receptor was identified in a human donor with classical Hodgkin lymphoma. The V call is TRBV7-2, the J call TRBJ1-5, with D possibly matching TRBD1 (5 bases). The source was peripheral blood mononuclear cells (PBMCs), collected before the second cycle of nivolumab. CDR3 region: CASSQGEGQPQHF. For the CDR3, the DNA is TGTGCCAGCAGCCAGGGAGAGGGACAGCCCCAGCATTTT.